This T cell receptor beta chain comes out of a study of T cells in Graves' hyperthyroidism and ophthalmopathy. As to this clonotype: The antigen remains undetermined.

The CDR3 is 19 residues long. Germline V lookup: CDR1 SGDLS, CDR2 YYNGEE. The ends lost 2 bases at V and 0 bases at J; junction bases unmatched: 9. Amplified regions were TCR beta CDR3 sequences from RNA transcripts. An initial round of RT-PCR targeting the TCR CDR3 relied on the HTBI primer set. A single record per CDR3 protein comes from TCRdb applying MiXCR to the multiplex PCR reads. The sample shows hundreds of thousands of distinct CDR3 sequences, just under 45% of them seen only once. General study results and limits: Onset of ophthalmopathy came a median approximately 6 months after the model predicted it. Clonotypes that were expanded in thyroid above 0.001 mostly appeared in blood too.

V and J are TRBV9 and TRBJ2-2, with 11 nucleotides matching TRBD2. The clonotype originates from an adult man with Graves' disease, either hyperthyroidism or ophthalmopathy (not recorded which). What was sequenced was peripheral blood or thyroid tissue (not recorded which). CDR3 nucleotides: TGTGCCAGCAGCGTCGGACTGACTAGCGGGGTGACGAACACCGGGGAGCTGTTTTTT. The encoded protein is CASSVGLTSGVTNTGELFF.